Following are 24 T cell receptor beta chains from one sample sequenced in a study of cytomegalovirus exposure and HLA in healthy donors. 13 Jbeta primers and 60 Vbeta primers were used for the PCR. Sequencing was performed with immunoSEQ multiplex PCR; in TCRdb, only in-frame clones are kept and a portion is missing. This repertoire shows around 140,000 clones, roughly 73% found once; its top ten account for about 1.1%. The sequenced sample was PBMCs. The receptors here all came from a male donor in good health and CMV-seronegative.

This sequence joins TRBV7-9 and TRBJ1-1; 10 bases map to TRBD1. The CDR3 is 16 residues long. V dropped 4 bases and J dropped 3; count of bases not matched to a gene: 8. The V gene's germline CDR1 is SEHNR and CDR2 FQNEAQ (reference sequence). CDR3 bases: TGTGCCAGCAGCTCCGGGGACAGGGGTTACTACACTGAAGCTTTCTTT. It is translated as CASSSGDRGYYTEAFF.

V and J are TRBV29-1 and TRBJ1-2, with D possibly matching TRBD1 (6 bases). The CDR3 runs to 12 residues. V gave up 6 bases and J gave up 7 bases, with 15 bases separating them. CDR1 is SQVTM, CDR2 ANQGSEA, per germline. In DNA form, the CDR3 reads TGCAGCGTGGCCGACAGGATCTCTGGCTACACCTTC. Translation gives CSVADRISGYTF.

This clone has just a few counts. The J gene is TRBJ1-1, the V gene TRBV5-1, with 8 bases lining up with TRBD1. Unmatched junction bases numbered 6, after V lost 4 bases and J lost 7 bases. This CDR3 spans 13 amino acids. Germline lookup yields CDR1 SGHRS and CDR2 YFSETQ. The CDR3 DNA sequence: TGCGCCAGCAGCGCGGGACAGGTTAGTGAAGCTTTCTTT. Translated: CASSAGQVSEAFF.

The CDR3 DNA reads TGTGCCAGCAGCTTCACAGGGGGAGTCGAAAAACTGTTTTTT. Translated: CASSFTGGVEKLFF. This chain uses TRBV2 with TRBJ1-4; 8 nucleotides agree with TRBD1. Unmatched junction bases numbered 8, after V lost 6 bases and J lost 8 bases. This CDR3 has 14 residues. In germline, CDR1 is SNHLY, CDR2 FYNNEI.

The chain carries TRBV30 and TRBJ1-5; TRBD1 is a possible D gene (5 bases). In germline, CDR1 is GTSNPN, CDR2 SVGIG (reference sequence). V shed 2 bases and J shed 2 bases, with 13 bases lying between them. This CDR3 is 15 amino acids long. CDR3 in DNA: TGTGCCTGGAGTCCCTTGGCAGGGCGCAATCAGCCCCAGCATTTT. The encoded protein is CAWSPLAGRNQPQHF. The variable domain in full, completed from reference TRBV30 and TRBJ1-5, reads SQTIHQWPATLVQPVGSPLSLECTVEGTSNPNLYWYRQAAGRGLQLLFYSVGIGQISSEVPQNLSASRPQDRQFILSSKKLLLSDSGFYLCAWSPLAGRNQPQHFGDGTRLSIL.

The chain recombines TRBV7-2 with TRBJ1-3, with no clear D. Germline V gives CDR1 SGHTA, CDR2 FQGNSA. Trimming pared 2 bases from V and 0 bases from J, leaving 14 bases between. The CDR3 runs to 17 residues. For the CDR3, the DNA is TGTGCCAGCAGCTTAAACAGTCTCCATTCCTCTGGAAACACCATATATTTT. Its protein product is CASSLNSLHSSGNTIYF.

This clone was detected once. V is TRBV7-2 and J is TRBJ2-5, with D possibly being TRBD1 (7 bases). V lost 5 bases to trimming and J lost 5 bases, with 24 bases between them. Germline CDR1 reads SGHTA; CDR2 reads FQGNSA. This CDR3 has 17 residues. The DNA of the CDR3 is TGTGCCAGCAGCGAACAAACCAGTGGGGCAGGGGGGGAGACCCAGTACTTC. The encoded protein is CASSEQTSGAGGETQYF.

The J gene is TRBJ1-6, the V gene TRBV11-2; D remains unclear. CDR3 length equals 17 residues. Looked up from germline, CDR1 is SGHAT and CDR2 is FQNNGV. V shed 5 bases and J shed 11 bases, with 25 bases lying between them. In DNA, the CDR3 is TGTGCCAGCAGCGTCTCGACGGTAAGGAGGGATGCGCCACCCCTCCACTTT. Translation gives CASSVSTVRRDAPPLHF.

The chain has TRBV7-2 and TRBJ1-1, with D possibly TRBD1 on 6 matching bases. The CDR3 is 14 residues long. Germline V lookup: CDR1 SGHTA, CDR2 FQGNSA. V was pared by 5 bases and J by 4 bases, with 14 bases between. The CDR3 reads CASSLDRLGTEAFF. In DNA form, the CDR3 reads TGTGCCAGCAGCCTCGACAGGTTAGGCACTGAAGCTTTCTTT.

The chain's CDR3 is CASSEVSEGNQPQHF. The CDR3 bases are TGCGCCAGCAGTGAGGTTTCAGAGGGCAATCAGCCCCAGCATTTT. V gene TRBV10-1 combines with J gene TRBJ1-5; D uncertain. The CDR3 runs 15 residues. V lost 2 bases and J lost 2, with 10 bases in between. Germline V gives CDR1 WNHNN, CDR2 SYGVQD (reference sequence).

This clone was counted once. V gene TRBV5-6 combines with J gene TRBJ2-5; D gene ambiguous. Trimming took 4 bases from V and 2 from J, leaving 12 bases between them. This CDR3 spans 14 amino acids. Germline-derived CDR1 and CDR2 are SGHDT and YYEEEE. The DNA of the CDR3 is TGTGCCAGCAGCGATCAGCTGACACAAGAGACCCAGTACTTC. It specifies CASSDQLTQETQYF.

The chain couples TRBV9 to TRBJ2-1, with D possibly TRBD2 on 7 matching bases. The length of the CDR3 is 18 residues. V was clipped by 3 bases and J by 4 bases, with 23 bases between them. Germline loops: CDR1 SGDLS, CDR2 YYNGEE. CDR3 nucleotides: TGTGCCAGCAGCGCAAACGTTAGGGGGGGAAGTAGTTACAATGAGCAGTTCTTC. This codes for CASSANVRGGSSYNEQFF.

The chain is built from TRBV19 and TRBJ2-1, with 8 bases lining up with TRBD2. The germline V gene encodes CDR1 LNHDA and CDR2 SQIVND (reference sequence). V lost 5 bases and J lost 10; bases outside the gene matches: 16. The CDR3 covers 16 residues. The CDR3 DNA reads as TGTGCCAGTAGTCCCTCCAAAGTAGCGGGGTCCTTGGAGCAGTTCTTC. Its translation: CASSPSKVAGSLEQFF. Full variable domain (rest looked up from reference TRBV19 and TRBJ2-1): DGGITQSPKYLFRKEGQNVTLSCEQNLNHDAMYWYRQDPGQGLRLIYYSQIVNDFQKGDIAEGYSVSREKKESFPLTVTSAQKNPTAFYLCASSPSKVAGSLEQFFGPGTRLTVL.

The CDR3 DNA sequence: TGTGCCACCAGCAGAGAGGGGACAGCTTACAATGAGCAGTTCTTC. This sequence encodes CATSREGTAYNEQFF. This chain connects TRBV15 to TRBJ2-1; TRBD1 aligns across 7 bases. J gave up 4 bases and V 0 bases, and 3 bases lay outside the gene matches. The CDR3 consists of 15 residues. Germline lookup yields CDR1 LNHNV and CDR2 YYDKDF (reference sequence).

CDR3 protein: CASSSRTDPYGYTF. The CDR3 DNA reads as TGTGCCAGCAGCTCCCGGACAGACCCCTATGGCTACACCTTC. J is TRBJ1-2 and V is TRBV6-5; D possibly corresponds to TRBD1 (6 bases). Trimming cost V 6 bases and J 4 bases, with 15 bases left between them. This CDR3 spans 14 amino acids. The germline V gene has CDR1 MNHEY and CDR2 SVGAGI.

The gene calls are TRBV5-1 and TRBJ2-7; D might be TRBD1 (5 bases). The germline CDR1 and CDR2 sequences are SGHRS and YFSETQ. V was shortened by 4 bases and J by 3 bases, with 14 bases between the two germline ends. This CDR3 is 14 amino acids long. DNA of the CDR3: TGCGCCAGCAGCCCCACAGGCGCCCGCTACGAGCAGTACTTC. It yields the protein CASSPTGARYEQYF. The entire variable domain, with the rest obtained from reference TRBV5-1 and TRBJ2-7, is as follows: KAGVTQTPRYLIKTRGQQVTLSCSPISGHRSVSWYQQTPGQGLQFLFEYFSETQRNKGNFPGRFSGRQFSNSRSEMNVSTLELGDSALYLCASSPTGARYEQYFGPGTRLTVT.

CDR3 in DNA: TGTGCCAGCTCAGCAGACAGGGGATACGAGCAGTACTTC. It specifies CASSADRGYEQYF. The gene calls are TRBV18 and TRBJ2-7; 8 positions match TRBD1. The germline CDR1 and CDR2 sequences are KGHSH and LQKENI. The junction had 4 bases not matched to a gene; V was cut back by 5 bases and J by 4 bases. The CDR3 is made up of 13 amino acids.

V and J are TRBV6-5 and TRBJ1-2, with D possibly being TRBD1 (5 bases). Per the germline V gene, CDR1 is MNHEY and CDR2 is SVGAGI. This CDR3 has 13 residues. The germline V and J ends were trimmed by 6 bases and 2 bases, with 10 bases remaining between them. This CDR3 reads CASSQRGNYGYTF. CDR3 sequence (DNA): TGTGCCAGCAGCCAGCGGGGGAACTATGGCTACACCTTC.

This chain connects TRBV7-2 to TRBJ2-7, with TRBD1 as a possible D gene (5 bases). The length of the CDR3 is 17 residues. V shed 1 base and J shed 0 bases, with 16 bases lying between them. Germline V gene data show CDR1 as SGHTA and CDR2 as FQGNSA. The CDR3 bases are TGTGCCAGCAGCTTAGGCGCTACAGGACCACTCTCCTACGAGCAGTACTTC. Translation: CASSLGATGPLSYEQYF.

The chain has TRBV27 and TRBJ2-1; D remains ambiguous. V lost 2 bases, J lost 9 bases, and 11 bases lay in between. Germline CDR1 and CDR2: MNHEY and SMNVEV (reference sequence). This CDR3 has 13 amino acids. The chain's CDR3 is CASSLIEAPEQFF. In DNA form, the CDR3 reads TGTGCCAGCAGTTTAATCGAGGCACCTGAGCAGTTCTTC.

This sequence joins TRBV27 and TRBJ1-5; the match to TRBD1 covers 7 bases. The CDR3 covers 15 residues. With 6 bases clipped from V and 7 bases from J, the junction kept 12 bases outside the gene matches. CDR1 is MNHEY, CDR2 SMNVEV, per germline (reference sequence). For the CDR3, the DNA is TGTGCCAGCAGCTCCCTCGGACAGGTGAGGCAGCCCCAGCATTTT. Amino acids: CASSSLGQVRQPQHF.

The chain joins TRBV7-2 to TRBJ2-5, with a possible D match to TRBD2 (5 bases). The J call may be mistaken, given a closer DNA end match to TRBJ2-7. CDR3 length equals 16 residues. Germline lookup yields CDR1 SGHTA and CDR2 FQGNSA. CDR3 protein: CASSLERDRPSGEQYF. The CDR3 DNA is TGTGCCAGCAGCTTAGAACGGGATAGACCGTCGGGCGAGCAGTACTTC.

V gene TRBV27 combines with J gene TRBJ2-2; no definite D call. The CDR3 is 15 amino acids. V lost 7 bases to trimming and J lost 5 bases, with 17 bases between them. Per the germline V gene, CDR1 is MNHEY and CDR2 is SMNVEV (reference sequence). DNA for the CDR3: TGTGCCAGCACCCCTTCCGTCGTCGGTACCGGGGAGCTGTTTTTT. Its protein product is CASTPSVVGTGELFF.

The J gene is TRBJ1-2, the V gene TRBV29-1; possible D gene TRBD1, 5 bases. Trimming removed 3 bases from V and 0 bases from J, with 8 bases in between. The germline V gene encodes CDR1 SQVTM and CDR2 ANQGSEA. The CDR3 has 13 amino acids. In DNA, the CDR3 is TGCAGCGTTGAGGGGCGACCTAACTATGGCTACACCTTC. Translated, it gives CSVEGRPNYGYTF.